The 20 T cell receptor beta chains below come from one sample, sequenced in a study of cytomegalovirus exposure and HLA in healthy donors. Amplification used 60 Vbeta primers and 13 Jbeta primers. TCRdb's table, derived via immunoSEQ multiplex PCR, lists solely in-frame clones and lacks some. This sample yields some 200,000 clones, of which 65% to 90% are seen a single time; roughly 6.7% belongs to the top ten. Sequencing used PBMCs. The receptors were sampled from a man aged 35 to 55 in good health and CMV-seropositive.

V usage is TRBV19 and J usage is TRBJ2-6, with D possibly TRBD2 on 5 matching bases. Per the germline V gene, CDR1 is LNHDA and CDR2 is SQIVND (reference sequence). This CDR3 region has 14 residues. V dropped 5 bases and J dropped 2 bases, with 7 bases sitting between them. This CDR3 reads CASSEGAGANVLTF. Here the CDR3 DNA reads TGTGCCAGTAGTGAGGGTGCTGGGGCCAACGTCCTGACTTTC.

This rearrangement joins TRBV10-2 to TRBJ2-5; 8 bases match TRBD1. Gene TRBJ2-7 matches the end of the DNA better, so the J call may be wrong. CDR3 length: 14 amino acids. Germline CDR1 is WSHSY and CDR2 is SAAADI. CDR3 sequence (DNA): TGCGCCAGCATCTTGGACAGGGCGTCGTACGAGCAGTACTTC. Its translation: CASILDRASYEQYF.

The rearrangement joins TRBV7-3 to TRBJ2-7; 11 bases are a match to TRBD1. CDR3 length equals 14 residues. The V and J ends lost 5 bases and 6 bases, in that order; junction bases with no gene match: 6. The germline gives CDR1 SGHTA, CDR2 FQGTGA. The CDR3 DNA follows: TGTGCCAGCAGCCTCCACGGGACAGGGGGCGAGCAGTACTTC. Amino acids: CASSLHGTGGEQYF.

The CDR3: CASSGRGEQFF. In DNA form, the CDR3 reads TGTGCCAGCAGCGGAAGGGGTGAGCAGTTCTTC. The chain uses TRBV7-9 and TRBJ2-1; possible D gene TRBD1, 5 bases. V shed 5 bases and J shed 9 bases, with 8 bases lying between them. This CDR3 is 11 amino acids long. The germline V gene encodes CDR1 SEHNR and CDR2 FQNEAQ (reference sequence). Together with reference TRBV7-9 and TRBJ2-1, the CDR3 gives the full variable domain: DTGVSQNPRHKITKRGQNVTFRCDPISEHNRLYWYRQTLGQGPEFLTYFQNEAQLEKSRLLSDRFSAERPKGSFSTLEIQRTEQGDSAMYLCASSGRGEQFFGPGTRLTVL.

The chain is built from TRBV10-3 and TRBJ2-2; tentative D call: TRBD1 (5 bases). The CDR3 runs to 13 residues. V was trimmed by 10 bases and J by 1 base, leaving 10 bases between them. Germline lookup yields CDR1 ENHRY and CDR2 SYGVKD. The CDR3 coding sequence is TGTGCCAACCTCAGGGAGAACACCGGGGAGCTGTTTTTT. As protein: CANLRENTGELFF.

The chain links TRBV15 to TRBJ1-5; D remains ambiguous. Trimming pared 2 bases from V and 4 bases from J, leaving 3 bases between. CDR1 and CDR2 from the germline V gene are LNHNV and YYDKDF (reference sequence). There are 12 residues in the CDR3. This CDR3 is CATSRINQPQHF. The CDR3 DNA reads TGTGCCACCAGCAGAATAAATCAGCCCCAGCATTTT.

The genes are TRBV5-1 and TRBJ2-7; D is possibly TRBD1 (8 bases). Germline lookup yields CDR1 SGHRS and CDR2 YFSETQ. The CDR3 contains 13 residues. V lost 4 bases and J lost 7, with 15 bases in between. CDR3 nucleotide sequence: TGCGCCAGCAGCATTACAGGGGGGGTAGAGCAGTACTTC. As protein: CASSITGGVEQYF.

The V and J genes are TRBV28 and TRBJ2-1; weak D call: TRBD1 (6 bases). The CDR3 runs 14 residues. V was clipped by 7 bases and J by 0 bases, with 10 bases between them. Germline V gene sequence: CDR1 MDHEN, CDR2 SYDVKM. CDR3 amino acids: CASKDRISYNEQFF. CDR3 bases: TGTGCCAGCAAGGACAGAATCTCCTACAATGAGCAGTTCTTC.

V and J are TRBV7-2 and TRBJ2-1; no clear D. V lost 2 bases, J lost 3 bases, and 8 bases lay in between. Per the germline V gene, CDR1 is SGHTA and CDR2 is FQGNSA. CDR3 length: 14 residues. The CDR3 region is CASSLLDFYNEQFF. The CDR3 coding sequence is TGTGCCAGCAGCTTACTCGACTTCTACAATGAGCAGTTCTTC.

The gene calls are TRBV30 and TRBJ2-1; 11 bases are shared with TRBD2. Germline values: CDR1 GTSNPN, CDR2 SVGIG (reference sequence). Unmatched junction bases numbered 0, after V lost 4 bases and J lost 4 bases. The CDR3 spans 13 residues. The chain's CDR3 is CAWTSGGYNEQFF. CDR3 coding DNA: TGTGCCTGGACTAGCGGGGGGTACAATGAGCAGTTCTTC. The variable domain in full, completed from reference TRBV30 and TRBJ2-1, reads SQTIHQWPATLVQPVGSPLSLECTVEGTSNPNLYWYRQAAGRGLQLLFYSVGIGQISSEVPQNLSASRPQDRQFILSSKKLLLSDSGFYLCAWTSGGYNEQFFGPGTRLTVL.

This chain connects TRBV19 to TRBJ2-5; the D gene is possibly TRBD1 (6 bases). V was pared by 3 bases and J by 4 bases, with 9 bases between. CDR1 is LNHDA, CDR2 SQIVND, per germline (reference sequence). The CDR3 totals 13 residues. CDR3 amino acids: CASSMEDRETQYF. CDR3 coding DNA: TGTGCCAGTAGTATGGAGGACAGAGAGACCCAGTACTTC.

This clone has a handful of counts. The rearrangement links TRBV14 to TRBJ2-2, with D possibly TRBD1 on 6 matching bases. The germline V and J ends were trimmed by 4 bases and 15 bases, with 27 bases remaining between them. Germline V gene lookup returns CDR1 SGHDN and CDR2 FVKESK. The CDR3 loop spans 16 amino acids. The CDR3 DNA follows: TGTGCCAGCAGCCCTCTGCCGCAGGGGCGACGAGGAAGATTGTTTTTT. Its protein is CASSPLPQGRRGRLFF.

This clone was seen a few times. This chain connects TRBV29-1 to TRBJ1-1; D remains unclear. The CDR3 sequence is 13 residues long. The germline V and J ends were trimmed by 8 bases and 2 bases, with 15 bases remaining between them. Per the germline V gene, CDR1 is SQVTM and CDR2 is ANQGSEA. CDR3 coding DNA: TGCAGCCCGAGCCCCGGGATCAACACTGAAGCTTTCTTT. This encodes CSPSPGINTEAFF. The whole variable domain, filled in from reference TRBV29-1 and TRBJ1-1, reads SAVISQKPSRDICQRGTSLTIQCQVDSQVTMMFWYRQQPGQSLTLIATANQGSEATYESGFVIDKFPISRPNLTFSTLTVSNMSPEDSSIYLCSPSPGINTEAFFGQGTRLTVV.

The V and J genes are TRBV9 and TRBJ1-3; 7 bases match TRBD1. The V gene's germline CDR1 is SGDLS and CDR2 YYNGEE. The trim removed 0 bases at V and 2 bases at J, leaving 5 bases unmatched. The CDR3 is 16 residues long. The CDR3 DNA follows: TGTGCCAGCAGCGTAGTTCAGGGGGACACTGGAAACACCATATATTTT. Encoded protein: CASSVVQGDTGNTIYF.

The V gene is TRBV30, the J gene TRBJ1-2; no firm D call. V lost 2 bases to trimming and J lost 8 bases, with 9 bases between them. The germline CDR1 and CDR2 sequences are GTSNPN and SVGIG (reference sequence). The CDR3 consists of 11 residues. The DNA for the CDR3 is TGTGCCTGGAGTCCCCTGCGGGGCTACACCTTC. Protein sequence: CAWSPLRGYTF. Full variable domain (missing parts from reference TRBV30 and TRBJ1-2): SQTIHQWPATLVQPVGSPLSLECTVEGTSNPNLYWYRQAAGRGLQLLFYSVGIGQISSEVPQNLSASRPQDRQFILSSKKLLLSDSGFYLCAWSPLRGYTFGSGTRLTVV.

The gene calls are TRBV19 and TRBJ1-2; TRBD1 aligns across 7 bases. The J segment lost 4 bases and the V segment lost 3 bases, leaving 8 bases of the junction unmatched. Looked up from germline, CDR1 is LNHDA and CDR2 is SQIVND (reference sequence). This CDR3 spans 15 amino acids. As DNA, the CDR3 is TGTGCCAGTAGTATTAGGGCCTCAGGGGGCTATGGCTACACCTTC. Its protein product is CASSIRASGGYGYTF.

For the CDR3, the DNA is TGTGCCAGCAGCGCCGGGCCTGGGACAGGGGGCCGCGAGCAGTACTTC. This gives the protein CASSAGPGTGGREQYF. The genes are TRBV9 and TRBJ2-7, with TRBD1 matching 12 bases. The germline CDR1 and CDR2 sequences are SGDLS and YYNGEE. The CDR3 contains 16 residues. Germline trimming cut 3 bases from V and 6 bases from J; bases unmatched to any gene: 10. The variable domain in full, completed from reference TRBV9 and TRBJ2-7, reads DSGVTQTPKHLITATGQRVTLRCSPRSGDLSVYWYQQSLDQGLQFLIQYYNGEERAKGNILERFSAQQFPDLHSELNLSSLELGDSALYFCASSAGPGTGGREQYFGPGTRLTVT.

This chain joins TRBV15 and TRBJ1-6; 11 nucleotides agree with TRBD1. J was trimmed by 3 bases and V by 0 bases; bases with no gene match: 4. The CDR3 totals 18 residues. CDR1 and CDR2 (germline): LNHNV, YYDKDF (reference sequence). CDR3 in amino acids: CATSREGQGANYNSPLHF. In DNA form, the CDR3 reads TGTGCCACCAGCAGAGAAGGACAGGGGGCGAACTATAATTCACCCCTCCACTTT.

This chain connects TRBV15 to TRBJ2-2, with D hard to call. The V end was cut by 0 bases, the J end by 7 bases, with 6 bases between. CDR3 length: 13 residues. Germline CDR1 is LNHNV and CDR2 is YYDKDF (reference sequence). This CDR3 is CATSRDRVGELFF. The CDR3 DNA reads TGTGCCACCAGCAGAGATCGGGTCGGGGAGCTGTTTTTT.

This chain links TRBV6-6 with TRBJ2-7, with a tentative D call TRBD2 (6 bases). The CDR3 is 15 residues long. Germline V gene lookup returns CDR1 MNHNY and CDR2 SVGAGI (reference sequence). Trimming shortened V by 7 bases and J by 0 bases, and 16 bases separated the two germline ends. Here the CDR3 DNA reads TGTGCCAGCACCGGGGTTCCGGGGGTCTCCTACGAGCAGTACTTC. This translates into CASTGVPGVSYEQYF.